Each of the 22 T cell receptor beta chains below was sequenced from the same sample in a study of PD-L1 blockade in urothelial cancer. Sequencing was performed with immunoSEQ multiplex PCR; in TCRdb, only in-frame clones are kept and a portion is missing. The repertoire holds about 32,000 clones, with approximately 82% as singletons. The sequenced sample was PBMCs, obtained around atezolizumab (anti-PD-L1) treatment. The receptors stem from a man aged 60-69 years with urothelial cancer.

The rearrangement joins TRBV11-2 to TRBJ1-1, with D unclear. The CDR3 runs to 13 residues. CDR1 and CDR2 (germline): SGHAT, FQNNGV. V dropped 0 bases and J dropped 8 bases, with 10 bases sitting between them. CDR3: CASSLENSVEAFF. The CDR3 DNA reads as TGTGCCAGCAGCTTAGAAAACTCGGTGGAAGCTTTCTTT. Variable domain in full (rest from reference TRBV11-2 and TRBJ1-1): EAGVAQSPRYKIIEKRQSVAFWCNPISGHATLYWYQQILGQGPKLLIQFQNNGVVDDSQLPKDRFSAERLKGVDSTLKIQPAKLEDSAVYLCASSLENSVEAFFGQGTRLTVV.

This rearrangement joins TRBV7-9 to TRBJ1-5; D might be TRBD1 (6 bases). This CDR3 spans 15 amino acids. Trimming cost V 5 bases and J 6 bases, with 17 bases left between them. Germline CDR1 and CDR2: SEHNR and FQNEAQ (reference sequence). CDR3 DNA: TGTGCCAGCAGCCAACACTCGGGACAAGGTCAGCCCCAGCATTTT. It codes for CASSQHSGQGQPQHF.

This clone showed up just a few times. The chain uses TRBV5-4 and TRBJ1-1, with D perhaps TRBD1 (6 bases). This CDR3 has 15 amino acids. Trimming pared 4 bases from V and 1 base from J, leaving 14 bases between. Germline lookup yields CDR1 SGHNT and CDR2 YYREEE (reference sequence). The CDR3: CASSPPTGRNTEAFF. The DNA for the CDR3 is TGTGCCAGCAGCCCCCCCACAGGGAGGAACACTGAAGCTTTCTTT.

This chain uses TRBV28 with TRBJ2-2; D possibly corresponds to TRBD2 (5 bases). Deletions cut 7 bases from V and 8 bases from J, with 11 bases between. The CDR3 runs to 12 residues. CDR1 and CDR2 (germline): MDHEN, SYDVKM. DNA of the CDR3: TGTGCCAGCAAAGAGGGCCCTGGGGAGCTGTTTTTT. The encoded protein is CASKEGPGELFF.

The chain uses TRBV5-6 and TRBJ2-3, with 9 bases that match TRBD1. Trimming removed 0 bases from V and 0 bases from J; junction bases left unmatched: 11. Germline CDR1 SGHDT, CDR2 YYEEEE. The CDR3 extends over 19 amino acids. The CDR3 loop is CASSLGMGQGLISTDTQYF. CDR3 DNA: TGTGCCAGCAGCTTGGGGATGGGACAGGGATTAATAAGCACAGATACGCAGTATTTT.

This chain uses TRBV12-5 with TRBJ2-1; the match to TRBD1 covers 10 bases. V gave up 6 bases and J gave up 7 bases; unmatched junction bases: 3. CDR1 is LGHNT, CDR2 FRNRAP, per germline. CDR3 size: 13 residues. The CDR3: CASGGDRGNEQFF. The CDR3, as DNA: TGTGCTAGTGGGGGGGACAGGGGTAATGAGCAGTTCTTC.

This chain uses TRBV27 with TRBJ1-1; no clear D. V was pared by 0 bases and J by 10 bases, with 9 bases between. The CDR3 contains 12 residues. Germline V gene data show CDR1 as MNHEY and CDR2 as SMNVEV (reference sequence). The CDR3 coding sequence is TGTGCCAGCAGTTTATCGGGGAGGGTAGCTTTCTTT. It specifies CASSLSGRVAFF.

The count of this clone is one. The chain carries TRBV6-1 and TRBJ2-7; TRBD1 matches 8 bases. Germline V gene sequence: CDR1 MNHNS, CDR2 SASEGT. Unmatched junction bases numbered 10, after V lost 5 bases and J lost 7 bases. This CDR3 region has 14 residues. The CDR3 loop is CASSKPGQGLEQYF. Here the CDR3 DNA reads TGTGCCAGCAGTAAACCAGGACAGGGCCTAGAGCAGTACTTC.

V and J are TRBV5-8 and TRBJ2-7; TRBD1 agrees at 7 bases. CDR1 is SGHTS, CDR2 YDEGEE, per germline. The J segment lost 2 bases and the V segment lost 3 bases, leaving 2 bases of the junction unmatched. The CDR3 has 13 amino acids. The CDR3 loop reads CASSYRGPYEQYF. The CDR3 DNA is TGTGCCAGCAGCTACAGGGGACCCTACGAGCAGTACTTC. The full variable domain, rest sourced from reference TRBV5-8 and TRBJ2-7, is EAGVTQSPTHLIKTRGQQATLRCSPISGHTSVYWYQQALGLGLQFLLWYDEGEERNRGNFPPRFSGRQFPNYSSELNVNALELEDSALYLCASSYRGPYEQYFGPGTRLTVT.

The rearrangement joins TRBV6-1 to TRBJ1-2; a weak D match, TRBD1 (5 bases). Germline values: CDR1 MNHNS, CDR2 SASEGT. The CDR3 sequence is 16 residues long. V lost 5 bases and J 3 bases, leaving 19 bases between the germline ends. The CDR3 DNA sequence: TGTGCCAGCAGTCAAGGGGTACAGAAAAAACACTATGGCTACACCTTC. It is translated as CASSQGVQKKHYGYTF.

V usage is TRBV12-5 and J usage is TRBJ1-5, with D possibly TRBD1 on 5 matching bases. With 8 bases removed from V and 1 base from J, the gap between germline ends came to 30 bases. The CDR3 runs to 20 residues. From germline, CDR1 is LGHNT and CDR2 FRNRAP. CDR3 in amino acids: CASCLKSDTGWAISNQPQHF. The CDR3 DNA follows: TGTGCTAGTTGCTTAAAGTCCGACACAGGTTGGGCAATAAGCAATCAGCCCCAGCATTTT.

This chain links TRBV9 with TRBJ1-3; TRBD1 matches 8 bases. V was pared by 3 bases and J by 4 bases, with 3 bases of the junction left unmatched. The length of the CDR3 is 14 residues. Germline lookup yields CDR1 SGDLS and CDR2 YYNGEE. CDR3 loop: CASSDQGAGNTIYF. DNA of the CDR3: TGTGCCAGCAGCGACCAGGGGGCAGGAAACACCATATATTTT.

This chain links TRBV18 with TRBJ2-7, with no clear D. CDR3 size: 12 residues. V lost 5 bases, J lost 2 bases, and 7 bases lay in between. CDR1 is KGHSH, CDR2 LQKENI, per germline. The chain's CDR3 is CASSLAAYEQYF. The CDR3 DNA is TGTGCCAGCTCATTGGCAGCCTACGAGCAGTACTTC.

The count of this clone is one. The chain couples TRBV30 to TRBJ2-3, with D possibly being TRBD2 (5 bases). V lost 4 bases and J 8 bases, leaving 16 bases between the germline ends. Germline V lookup: CDR1 GTSNPN, CDR2 SVGIG (reference sequence). This CDR3 contains 13 residues. Written as DNA, the CDR3 is TGTGCCTGGACCAGGACCCCCGAGGGTACGCAGTATTTT. This encodes CAWTRTPEGTQYF.

The genes are TRBV18 and TRBJ1-2; D remains unclear. This CDR3 region has 15 residues. Per the germline V gene, CDR1 is KGHSH and CDR2 is LQKENI. Trimming removed 2 bases from V and 2 bases from J, with 12 bases in between. The CDR3: CASSPAVSTNYGYTF. The CDR3 DNA sequence: TGTGCCAGCTCACCAGCGGTCAGTACCAACTATGGCTACACCTTC.

The V gene is TRBV5-1, the J gene TRBJ2-3; tentatively, D is TRBD1 (6 bases). This CDR3 has 14 amino acids. V gave up 4 bases and J gave up 2 bases, with 11 bases separating them. Germline CDR1 reads SGHRS; CDR2 reads YFSETQ. For the CDR3, the DNA is TGCGCCAGCAGCACGGACAGACTCACAGATACGCAGTATTTT. Protein sequence: CASSTDRLTDTQYF. Filled out from reference TRBV5-1 and TRBJ2-3, the complete variable domain reads KAGVTQTPRYLIKTRGQQVTLSCSPISGHRSVSWYQQTPGQGLQFLFEYFSETQRNKGNFPGRFSGRQFSNSRSEMNVSTLELGDSALYLCASSTDRLTDTQYFGPGTRLTVL.

About this clone: This could be a read error, since a much larger clone is one nucleotide away. The chain couples TRBV4-2 to TRBJ1-1; no reliable D call. V lost 2 bases and J 6 bases, leaving 4 bases between the germline ends. Germline loops: CDR1 LGHNA, CDR2 YNFKEQ. The CDR3 is made up of 11 amino acids. The CDR3 is CASSQSSEAFF. CDR3 coding DNA: TGTGCCAGCAGCCAATCCTCTGAAGCTTTCTTT.

This chain joins TRBV4-3 and TRBJ1-6, with D maybe TRBD1 (5 bases). CDR1 and CDR2 from the germline V gene are LGHNA and YSLEER. Between the trimmed V and J ends, which lost 5 bases and 9 bases, there was a span of 17 bases. The CDR3 extends over 15 amino acids. The CDR3 loop is CASSEKGGTGSPLHF. CDR3 coding DNA: TGCGCCAGCAGCGAAAAGGGCGGGACGGGTTCACCCCTCCACTTT.

The rearrangement uses TRBV11-1 and TRBJ1-1; the match to TRBD1 covers 9 bases. CDR1 and CDR2 (germline): SGHAT, FQDESV (reference sequence). V lost 5 bases, J lost 4 bases, and 2 bases stayed unmatched. The CDR3 has 13 residues. The chain's CDR3 is CASSTGGPTEAFF. CDR3 bases: TGTGCCAGCAGCACAGGGGGCCCCACTGAAGCTTTCTTT. The entire variable domain, with the rest obtained from reference TRBV11-1 and TRBJ1-1, is as follows: EAEVAQSPRYKITEKSQAVAFWCDPISGHATLYWYRQILGQGPELLVQFQDESVVDDSQLPKDRFSAERLKGVDSTLKIQPAELGDSAMYLCASSTGGPTEAFFGQGTRLTVV.

This chain uses TRBV7-2 with TRBJ1-2, with 10 bases that match TRBD1. V lost 4 bases and J lost 6; bases outside the gene matches: 2. The CDR3 runs 13 residues. Germline CDR1 is SGHTA and CDR2 is FQGNSA. The CDR3 here is CASSWGTGDGYTF. CDR3 sequence (DNA): TGTGCCAGCAGCTGGGGGACAGGGGATGGCTACACCTTC.

The chain recombines TRBV5-1 with TRBJ2-6; D call uncertain. CDR1 is SGHRS, CDR2 YFSETQ, per germline. V was pared by 6 bases and J by 4 bases, with 11 bases between. CDR3 size: 14 residues. In nucleotides, the CDR3 is TGCGCCAGCACCCCCGACACGGGGGCCAACGTCCTGACTTTC. Its translation is CASTPDTGANVLTF.

The J gene is TRBJ2-7, the V gene TRBV6-5, with TRBD2 matching 7 bases. Germline values: CDR1 MNHEY, CDR2 SVGAGI. The CDR3 extends over 12 amino acids. V shed 2 bases and J 6 bases; nucleotides not matched to a gene: 1. Here the CDR3 DNA reads TGTGCCAGCAGTTACCAGCGGGGCGAGCAGTACTTC. Translated: CASSYQRGEQYF.